These 2 T cell receptor beta chains share one sample of origin, sequenced in a study of Graves' ophthalmopathy and Graves' hyperthyroidism. The authors amplified TCR beta CDR3 regions from RNA transcripts. An initial RT-PCR round employing HTBI primers preceded a second-round multiplex PCR. TCRdb reprocessed the multiplex PCR reads via MiXCR and lists one record per CDR3 protein. The sample consists of hundreds of thousands of distinct CDR3 sequences, about 20% of them appearing once. The sample consisted of peripheral blood. The receptors derive from a woman in her late teens or twenties with stable Graves' hyperthyroidism. Some clones in this sample may be carry-over from other donors' samples.

This clonotype was counted many times. The CDR3 loop is CASSLVPGKREQYF. For the CDR3, the DNA is TGTGCCAGCAGCTTGGTCCCAGGGAAGCGCGAGCAGTACTTC. This sequence joins TRBV5-5 and TRBJ2-7, with a possible D match to TRBD1 (5 bases). The CDR3 is made up of 14 amino acids. Trimming removed 0 bases at V and 6 bases at J, with 13 bases between. Germline V CDR1 and CDR2: SGHKS, YYEKEE (reference sequence).

A remark on this clonotype: The DNA is omitted, as the CDR3 cannot be located on it reliably, and the CDR3 follows TCRdb's listing. The rearrangement uses TRBV12-3 or TRBV12-4 and TRBJ1-1. 12 amino acids form the CDR3, both terminal residues included. This CDR3 reads CASILGRTEAFF.